This TCR beta chain was sequenced in a study of T cell repertoires in aging, cancer and after chemotherapy (dated by TCRdb to between 2018 and 2021). About the investigation overall: Donors spanned six age groups from 30 or younger to 70 or older, with at least three individuals per group. In the solid tumor group, paired pre- and post-chemotherapy samples were obtained from brain tumor (glioblastoma) patients receiving temozolomide-based therapy. The complete dataset included about 9.1 million TCR reads. To examine immunoaging and T cell reconstitution after chemotherapy, the study profiled TCR beta repertoires in peripheral blood from healthy donors and cancer patients. Alongside about 97 healthy donors serving as a reference group, the cohort included roughly 220 cancer patients, of whom some 94 had hematological cancers and fewer than 140 had solid cancers. Points the paper makes about the study in general: Declining TCR diversity with age in healthy donors was mainly explained by loss of richness; in cancer patients, loss of evenness also contributed. An increase in median generation probability over the chemotherapy interval was observed in both cancer cohorts, suggesting that the repertoire was reconstituted through rebound thymic output. Compared with age-matched healthy donors, untreated patients with either hematological or solid cancers had significantly lower TCR diversity in the blood along with higher clonality. It was noted by the authors that conclusions about immunological memory after chemotherapy cannot be drawn from the repertoire data.

TCR beta rearrangements were amplified from genomic DNA extracted from peripheral blood rather than from sorted cells or RNA. Using a mixed TRB-A/B primer pool, multiplex touch-down PCR amplified rearranged TRB sequences covering the V, D and J segments. Illumina adapters and sample indices were added to the amplicons in two consecutive PCR reactions performed with Phusion HS II polymerase. The amplicons were purified from gel with the NucleoSpin Gel and PCR Clean-up kit and then assessed with Qubit and an Agilent 2100 Bioanalyzer. Sequencing of the libraries was done on an Illumina MiSeq with paired-end, single-indexed 600-cycle runs. As for how the authors treated the data: MiXCR versions 2.12 and 3.0.5 were used to process the TRB sequences. Each unique CDR3 nucleotide sequence counted as one clone, and only productive sequences with at least two reads were retained. Repertoire metrics included Shannon diversity, evenness, clonality (one minus evenness), and alpha-parameterized diversity profiles from alpha 0 to 5. Generation probabilities of clones in paired pre- and post-chemotherapy samples were computed with the IGoR algorithm. TCRdb reprocessing: public reads trimmed at Q25 with fastp, clones called with MiXCR, in-frame beta chains kept. For every CDR3 protein sequence, its rows merge into one entry that carries the most common genes and DNA. In this record, the V and J calls reflect TCRdb's handling and not the investigators' own analysis. The table for this sample lists under 5,000 distinct CDR3 sequences; 20% to 30% of them were counted only once. Approximately 14% of the sample is taken by the ten largest.

Clipping removes 7 bases from V and 6 bases from J, with 13 as the unmatched junction base count. The CDR3 measures 15 amino acids from cysteine to phenylalanine. Of the read, only the CDR3 DNA is kept; its 45 bases are in frame from base 1. Looking up the germline V gene yields CDR1 ENHRY and CDR2 SYGVKD. This clonotype is medium-sized (0.01 to 0.1%) in terms of sample share. Its recognized antigen is unknown. Nothing much larger sits one base from this clone, and base qualities are not available. Specimen: blood. Here the chain combines TRBV10-3 and TRBJ2-7; TRBD2 agrees with 9 junctional bases. This sequence was found in a human donor with a solid tumor. CDR3 reads: CAITGYAGGQGEQYF. The nucleotide sequence is TGTGCCATCACTGGGTATGCGGGAGGGCAGGGCGAGCAGTACTTC.